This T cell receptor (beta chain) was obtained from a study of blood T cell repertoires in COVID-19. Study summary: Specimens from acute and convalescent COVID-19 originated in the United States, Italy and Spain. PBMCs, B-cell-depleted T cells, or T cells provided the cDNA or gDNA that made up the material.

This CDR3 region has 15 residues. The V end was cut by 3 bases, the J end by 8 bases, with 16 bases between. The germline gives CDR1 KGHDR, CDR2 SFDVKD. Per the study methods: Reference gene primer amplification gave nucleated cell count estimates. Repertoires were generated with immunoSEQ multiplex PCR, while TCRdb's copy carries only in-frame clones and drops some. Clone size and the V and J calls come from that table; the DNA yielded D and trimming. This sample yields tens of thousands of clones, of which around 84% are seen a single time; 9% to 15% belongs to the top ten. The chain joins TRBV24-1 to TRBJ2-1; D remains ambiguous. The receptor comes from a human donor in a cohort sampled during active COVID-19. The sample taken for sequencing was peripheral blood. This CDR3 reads CATSDRYDPRDEQFF. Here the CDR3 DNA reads TGTGCCACCAGTGATAGATACGACCCTCGGGATGAGCAGTTCTTC.